Each of the 27 T cell receptor beta chains below was sequenced from the same sample in a study of T cell changes during pregnancy in multiple sclerosis. The method was immunoSEQ multiplex PCR; TCRdb's version includes in-frame clones alone and lacks a portion of them. The sample includes around 60,000 clones, roughly 90% of them seen just once. The sample was peripheral blood, taken in the third trimester of pregnancy. The receptor set was obtained from a female donor in good health, enrolled as a control in a pregnancy study.

The V gene is TRBV11-3, the J gene TRBJ2-7, with 7 bases identical to TRBD1. The CDR3 sequence is 16 residues long. Losses at the gene ends were 5 bases for V and 4 bases for J; bases not matched to a gene: 14. CDR1 SGHNT and CDR2 YENEEA come from the germline V gene. The CDR3 bases are TGTGCCAGCAGCCCCAGGTCGAGGGACAGCCCGTACGAGCAGTACTTC. It codes for CASSPRSRDSPYEQYF. The full variable domain, rest sourced from reference TRBV11-3 and TRBJ2-7, is EAGVVQSPRYKIIEKKQPVAFWCNPISGHNTLYWYLQNLGQGPELLIRYENEEAVDDSQLPKDRFSAERLKGVDSTLKIQPAELGDSAVYLCASSPRSRDSPYEQYFGPGTRLTVT.

This chain uses TRBV6-1 with TRBJ2-7, with 8 bases that match TRBD2. The CDR3 runs to 13 residues. In germline, CDR1 is MNHNS, CDR2 SASEGT. V lost 9 bases to trimming and J lost 5 bases; unmatched junction nucleotides: 9. The DNA of the CDR3 is TGTGCCAGTGGGCGGGGGGTATGGGACGAGCAGTACTTC. It codes for CASGRGVWDEQYF.

This chain connects TRBV30 to TRBJ1-1, with 9 positions matching TRBD1. CDR1 is GTSNPN and CDR2 is SVGIG in the germline V gene (reference sequence). With 3 bases clipped from V and 8 bases from J, the junction kept 4 bases outside the gene matches. The CDR3 covers 12 residues. CDR3 DNA: TGTGCCTGGAGGGGGGGACAGGGAGAAGCTTTCTTT. Amino acid sequence: CAWRGGQGEAFF.

V is TRBV7-6 and J is TRBJ2-7, with D possibly TRBD1 on 5 matching bases. The CDR3 loop spans 14 amino acids. The germline V gene encodes CDR1 SGHVS and CDR2 FNYEAQ. V shed 1 base and J shed 6 bases, with 13 bases lying between them. CDR3 amino acids: CASSLDAGIGEQYF. The CDR3, as DNA: TGTGCCAGCAGCTTAGACGCAGGGATAGGCGAGCAGTACTTC.

This clone has a handful of counts. The V and J genes are TRBV5-1 and TRBJ1-1; D is uncertain. The CDR3 is made up of 14 amino acids. Looked up from germline, CDR1 is SGHRS and CDR2 is YFSETQ. V lost 0 bases and J lost 5, with 11 bases in between. Written as DNA, the CDR3 is TGCGCCAGCAGCTTGGACGACGGGAGGACTGAAGCTTTCTTT. This codes for CASSLDDGRTEAFF. Using reference TRBV5-1 and TRBJ1-1 for the parts outside the CDR3, the full variable domain is KAGVTQTPRYLIKTRGQQVTLSCSPISGHRSVSWYQQTPGQGLQFLFEYFSETQRNKGNFPGRFSGRQFSNSRSEMNVSTLELGDSALYLCASSLDDGRTEAFFGQGTRLTVV.

V and J are TRBV30 and TRBJ1-4, with D unresolved. The germline gives CDR1 GTSNPN, CDR2 SVGIG (reference sequence). CDR3 length: 12 residues. V was trimmed by 8 bases and J by 4 bases, leaving 11 bases between them. The CDR3, as DNA: TGTGCCCATTCGCAGGTTAATGAAAAACTGTTTTTT. Protein sequence: CAHSQVNEKLFF. Full variable domain (rest looked up from reference TRBV30 and TRBJ1-4): SQTIHQWPATLVQPVGSPLSLECTVEGTSNPNLYWYRQAAGRGLQLLFYSVGIGQISSEVPQNLSASRPQDRQFILSSKKLLLSDSGFYLCAHSQVNEKLFFGSGTQLSVL.

This clone was picked up one time. J is TRBJ2-3 and V is TRBV9; a weak D match, TRBD1 (6 bases). CDR1 and CDR2 (germline): SGDLS, YYNGEE. This CDR3 region has 15 residues. Trimming pared 0 bases from V and 3 bases from J, leaving 11 bases between. CDR3 in DNA: TGTGCCAGCAGCGTAGGGGGCGACAGGACAGATACGCAGTATTTT. As protein: CASSVGGDRTDTQYF.

The chain employs TRBV29-1 and TRBJ1-4; D may be TRBD1 (5 bases). The V gene's germline CDR1 is SQVTM and CDR2 ANQGSEA. Between the trimmed V and J ends, which lost 3 bases and 8 bases, there was a span of 16 bases. The CDR3 consists of 14 residues. The CDR3 here is CSVEWAGNGEKLFF. The DNA of the CDR3 is TGCAGCGTTGAGTGGGCAGGGAACGGGGAAAAACTGTTTTTT. Full variable domain (missing parts from reference TRBV29-1 and TRBJ1-4): SAVISQKPSRDICQRGTSLTIQCQVDSQVTMMFWYRQQPGQSLTLIATANQGSEATYESGFVIDKFPISRPNLTFSTLTVSNMSPEDSSIYLCSVEWAGNGEKLFFGSGTQLSVL.

The rearrangement joins TRBV5-1 to TRBJ2-7, with 9 positions matching TRBD2. Germline values: CDR1 SGHRS, CDR2 YFSETQ. V trimming: 3 bases; J trimming: 6 bases; junction bases outside the gene matches: 7. CDR3 length equals 14 residues. The CDR3 sequence is CASSSKAGGGEQYF. The CDR3 DNA follows: TGCGCCAGCAGCTCAAAAGCGGGAGGCGGCGAGCAGTACTTC.

This clone was recorded once. The chain recombines TRBV18 with TRBJ2-7, with TRBD2 matching over 16 bases. The CDR3 extends over 17 amino acids. Trimming removed 0 bases from V and 6 bases from J; junction bases left unmatched: 5. CDR1 and CDR2 from the germline V gene are KGHSH and LQKENI. CDR3 sequence reads: CASSPPGLAGGQSEQYF. For the CDR3, the DNA is TGTGCCAGCTCACCACCGGGACTAGCGGGGGGGCAGAGCGAGCAGTACTTC.

This chain links TRBV7-9 with TRBJ1-1, with D hard to call. This CDR3 is 15 amino acids long. Trimming took 0 bases from V and 4 from J, leaving 12 bases between them. CDR1 is SEHNR, CDR2 FQNEAQ, per germline (reference sequence). The CDR3 region is CASSLALSGVTEAFF. The CDR3 bases are TGTGCCAGCAGCTTAGCGTTGTCCGGGGTCACTGAAGCTTTCTTT.

The J gene is TRBJ2-3, the V gene TRBV11-2; 8 positions agree with TRBD1. This CDR3 has 11 residues. V shed 5 bases and J 11 bases; nucleotides not matched to a gene: 3. Per germline, CDR1 SGHAT and CDR2 FQNNGV. CDR3 nucleotide sequence: TGTGCCAGCAGCCCAGGGACAGGGCAGTATTTT. Its protein product is CASSPGTGQYF.

The chain has TRBV5-5 and TRBJ1-1, with D hard to call. The germline CDR1 and CDR2 sequences are SGHKS and YYEKEE (reference sequence). With 5 bases removed from V and 0 bases from J, the gap between germline ends came to 5 bases. This CDR3 is 12 amino acids long. CDR3 protein: CASSALNTEAFF. The DNA for the CDR3 is TGTGCCAGCAGTGCGTTGAACACTGAAGCTTTCTTT.

The chain joins TRBV4-2 to TRBJ2-7, with TRBD1 as a possible D gene (6 bases). The V gene's germline CDR1 is LGHNA and CDR2 YNFKEQ. Trimming took off 0 bases at V and 4 bases at J, with 13 bases between the two ends. This CDR3 region has 15 residues. The CDR3 loop reads CASSQEDLGGYEQYF. The CDR3 DNA reads TGTGCCAGCAGCCAAGAGGATTTAGGGGGTTACGAGCAGTACTTC.

This chain uses TRBV7-3 with TRBJ2-6; 9 bases agree with TRBD2. CDR1 is SGHTA and CDR2 is FQGTGA in the germline V gene. This CDR3 is 17 amino acids long. The trim removed 3 bases at V and 0 bases at J, leaving 3 bases unmatched. DNA for the CDR3: TGTGCCAGCAGCTTGACTAGCGGACGCTCTGGGGCCAACGTCCTGACTTTC. Translating it yields CASSLTSGRSGANVLTF. The whole variable domain, filled in from reference TRBV7-3 and TRBJ2-6, reads GAGVSQTPSNKVTEKGKYVELRCDPISGHTALYWYRQSLGQGPEFLIYFQGTGAADDSGLPNDRFFAVRPEGSVSTLKIQRTERGDSAVYLCASSLTSGRSGANVLTFGAGSRLTVL.

The rearrangement uses TRBV7-8 and TRBJ2-3; possible D gene TRBD1, 6 bases. V was pared by 3 bases and J by 10 bases, with 20 bases between. Germline lookup yields CDR1 SGHVS and CDR2 FQNEAQ. The CDR3 extends over 15 amino acids. In DNA, the CDR3 is TGTGCCAGCAGCTTTAGGGGGAGTAATTCCATGGCGCAGTATTTT. It codes for CASSFRGSNSMAQYF. The full variable domain, with the rest looked up from reference TRBV7-8 and TRBJ2-3, is GAGVSQSPRYKVAKRGQDVALRCDPISGHVSLFWYQQALGQGPEFLTYFQNEAQLDKSGLPSDRFFAERPEGSVSTLKIQRTQQEDSAVYLCASSFRGSNSMAQYFGPGTRLTVL.

J is TRBJ1-1 and V is TRBV6-1; weak D call: TRBD1 (6 bases). This CDR3 spans 14 amino acids. CDR1 and CDR2 (germline): MNHNS, SASEGT. Trimming left V 6 bases short and J 6 bases short, with 17 bases between. DNA of the CDR3: TGTGCCAGCAGCCCTACAGGGTTATTCGCTGAAGCTTTCTTT. This codes for CASSPTGLFAEAFF.

V gene TRBV30 combines with J gene TRBJ1-2, with TRBD1 matching 10 bases. The germline gives CDR1 GTSNPN, CDR2 SVGIG (reference sequence). V lost 2 bases and J lost 0; bases outside the gene matches: 6. The CDR3 consists of 16 residues. In nucleotides, the CDR3 is TGTGCCTGGAGTCCGACAGGGGGCCGAGCTAACTATGGCTACACCTTC. Protein: CAWSPTGGRANYGYTF.

The chain combines TRBV6-1 with TRBJ2-7; TRBD1 agrees at 10 bases. Trimming cost V 3 bases and J 2 bases; bases outside gene matches: 7. CDR3 size: 16 residues. Germline CDR1 is MNHNS and CDR2 is SASEGT. The CDR3 protein is CASSEDSGTGAYEQYF. CDR3 sequence (DNA): TGTGCCAGCAGTGAGGATTCCGGGACAGGGGCCTACGAGCAGTACTTC.

This clone was observed a single time. Written as DNA, the CDR3 is TGTGCCAGCAGTTCCCCCCGGACTAGCGGGAGAGGAGAGCAGTACTTC. Translated, it gives CASSSPRTSGRGEQYF. The chain couples TRBV27 to TRBJ2-7; 13 positions match TRBD2. Germline loops: CDR1 MNHEY, CDR2 SMNVEV (reference sequence). This CDR3 region has 16 residues. The V and J ends lost 4 bases and 7 bases, in that order; junction bases with no gene match: 10.

V is TRBV4-2 and J is TRBJ2-6; D is unresolved. Trimming stripped 3 bases from V and 0 bases from J, with 3 bases between. The length of the CDR3 is 14 residues. Germline V gives CDR1 LGHNA, CDR2 YNFKEQ. Here the CDR3 DNA reads TGTGCCAGCAGCCACAGCTCTGGGGCCAACGTCCTGACTTTC. Translation gives CASSHSSGANVLTF.

This chain uses TRBV7-8 with TRBJ2-1; 11 nucleotides line up with TRBD2. Per germline, CDR1 SGHVS and CDR2 FQNEAQ. Trimming took 0 bases from V and 3 from J; bases not matched to a gene: 7. This CDR3 is built from 18 residues. This CDR3 is CASSLASTGLAVYNEQFF. In nucleotides, the CDR3 is TGTGCCAGCAGCTTAGCGTCAACGGGACTAGCGGTCTACAATGAGCAGTTCTTC. Based on the CDR3 plus reference TRBV7-8 and TRBJ2-1, the full variable domain is GAGVSQSPRYKVAKRGQDVALRCDPISGHVSLFWYQQALGQGPEFLTYFQNEAQLDKSGLPSDRFFAERPEGSVSTLKIQRTQQEDSAVYLCASSLASTGLAVYNEQFFGPGTRLTVL.

The rearrangement links TRBV11-2 to TRBJ2-3; TRBD1 matches at 8 bases. This CDR3 has 17 amino acids. CDR1 and CDR2 (germline): SGHAT, FQNNGV. After removal of 5 bases from V and 2 bases from J, the junction contained 12 bases not matched to a gene. CDR3 in amino acids: CASSRTWDRPATDTQYF. CDR3 sequence (DNA): TGTGCCAGCAGCCGAACGTGGGACAGGCCTGCCACAGATACGCAGTATTTT.

This rearrangement joins TRBV29-1 to TRBJ2-7; 13 bases fit TRBD2. V lost 7 bases to trimming and J lost 5 bases; unmatched junction nucleotides: 5. The CDR3 sequence is 13 residues long. Per germline, CDR1 SQVTM and CDR2 ANQGSEA. This CDR3 is CSARTSGSDEQYF. The CDR3 bases are TGCAGCGCCAGGACTAGCGGGAGCGACGAGCAGTACTTC.

V gene TRBV5-1 combines with J gene TRBJ2-3, with D possibly being TRBD1 (6 bases). The CDR3 is made up of 13 amino acids. Looked up from germline, CDR1 is SGHRS and CDR2 is YFSETQ. Trimming shortened V by 3 bases and J by 2 bases, and 7 bases separated the two germline ends. The CDR3 sequence is CASSWDNTDTQYF. The CDR3, as DNA: TGCGCCAGCAGCTGGGACAACACAGATACGCAGTATTTT.

This clone is classed as medium-sized. The chain carries TRBV4-1 and TRBJ2-1, with unresolved D. CDR1 and CDR2 (germline): MGHRA, YSYEKL. Trimming stripped 6 bases from V and 8 bases from J, with 8 bases between. The CDR3 consists of 11 residues. The CDR3 spells CASRDEDEQFF. CDR3 in DNA: TGCGCCAGCAGGGATGAGGATGAGCAGTTCTTC.

The chain combines TRBV2 with TRBJ2-5; 10 bases are a match to TRBD2. This CDR3 spans 16 amino acids. Germline CDR1 is SNHLY and CDR2 is FYNNEI. With V trimmed by 1 base and J by 1 base, 3 bases remained unmatched. The CDR3, as DNA: TGTGCCAGCAGTGAAGGGACTAGCGGATCCCAAGAGACCCAGTACTTC. It is translated as CASSEGTSGSQETQYF.